These 27 T cell receptor beta chains came from one sample sequenced in a study of T cell repertoires in cytomegalovirus infection. TCRdb independently ran MiXCR on the reads; one entry per CDR3 protein. The sample contains over 150,000 distinct CDR3 sequences, roughly 14% of which appear only once. The source material was PBMCs. The receptors shown here come from a human donor in good health (CMV status not recorded). Some clones in this sample may be carry-over from other donors' samples.

This clonotype has more than one count but fewer than ten. The chain uses TRBV20-1 and TRBJ2-2, with 12 bases aligning to TRBD2. This CDR3 spans 15 amino acids. Germline CDR1 reads DFQATT; CDR2 reads SNEGSKA (reference sequence). V trimming: 0 bases; J trimming: 5 bases; junction bases outside the gene matches: 1. In DNA, the CDR3 is TGCAGTGCTAGAGATACTAGCGGGAGGACCGGGGAGCTGTTTTTT. The encoded protein is CSARDTSGRTGELFF.

The rearrangement links TRBV3-1 to TRBJ2-1, with 7 bases lining up with TRBD1. With 4 bases clipped from V and 4 bases from J, the junction kept 7 bases outside the gene matches. This CDR3 region has 15 residues. Germline V gene lookup returns CDR1 LGHDT and CDR2 YNNKEL (reference sequence). The CDR3 region has the DNA TGTGCCAGCAGCCCGGGACAGCTCCCGTACAATGAGCAGTTCTTC. Its translation is CASSPGQLPYNEQFF.

This clonotype came up many times. DNA for the CDR3: TGTGCCAGCAGTTGGATCTCGGACGGCCTGGGGAATTCACCCCTCCACTTT. Translation: CASSWISDGLGNSPLHF. This chain connects TRBV27 to TRBJ1-6; no reliable D call. Trimming took off 4 bases at V and 7 bases at J, with 20 bases between the two ends. Germline CDR1 reads MNHEY; CDR2 reads SMNVEV (reference sequence). CDR3 length: 17 amino acids.

This clonotype came up many times. J is TRBJ2-3 and V is TRBV13; weak D call: TRBD2 (5 bases). CDR1 PRHDT and CDR2 FYEKMQ come from the germline V gene (reference sequence). Trimming cost V 0 bases and J 0 bases, with 10 bases left between them. This CDR3 region has 16 residues. The CDR3 protein is CASSLGLLDSTDTQYF. CDR3 DNA: TGTGCCAGCAGCTTAGGTCTACTAGACAGCACAGATACGCAGTATTTT.

This clonotype was counted between two and nine times. The chain couples TRBV28 to TRBJ1-2; tentatively, D is TRBD1 (5 bases). The ends were cut back, 4 bases at V and 3 bases at J, with 9 bases in the middle. CDR1 is MDHEN and CDR2 is SYDVKM in the germline V gene. The CDR3 has 13 residues. The DNA for the CDR3 is TGTGCCAGCAGTTACGGACAAGACTATGGCTACACCTTC. Translating it yields CASSYGQDYGYTF.

This clonotype has a handful of counts. This sequence joins TRBV29-1 and TRBJ2-3; maybe TRBD2 (6 bases). Germline CDR1 is SQVTM and CDR2 is ANQGSEA. This CDR3 is built from 15 residues. Trimming stripped 6 bases from V and 6 bases from J, with 22 bases between. CDR3 bases: TGCAGCGTCGCCCCGGTAGCGGTCACGGTGGATACGCAGTATTTT. Residues: CSVAPVAVTVDTQYF.

This clonotype occurred a few times. V is TRBV6-2 or TRBV6-3 and J is TRBJ2-1; 12 positions match TRBD2. This CDR3 comprises 14 residues. Trimming removed 6 bases from V and 9 bases from J; junction bases left unmatched: 6. Germline V gene lookup returns CDR1 MNHEY and CDR2 SVGEGT. The CDR3 spells CASSRPSGGGEQFF. Here the CDR3 DNA reads TGTGCCAGCAGCCGTCCTAGCGGGGGGGGTGAGCAGTTCTTC.

This clonotype was detected only once. Since a much larger clone is just one base distant, this may be a read error. The V and J genes are TRBV3-1 and TRBJ2-3; 9 nucleotides match TRBD2. The CDR3 runs to 17 residues. The germline V gene encodes CDR1 LGHDT and CDR2 YNNKEL (reference sequence). CDR3 residues: CARSQSGTSWGPSTQYF. As DNA, the CDR3 is TGTGCCAGGAGCCAAAGTGGGACTAGCTGGGGCCCTTCTACGCAGTATTTT.

This clonotype was recorded at least ten times. The chain couples TRBV6-2 or TRBV6-3 to TRBJ2-2; D perhaps matches TRBD1 (7 bases). CDR1 is MNHEY, CDR2 SVGEGT, per germline. This CDR3 spans 18 amino acids. Trimming removed 2 bases at V and 0 bases at J, with 16 bases between. Here the CDR3 DNA reads TGTGCCAGCAGTTACCGACGGAGGGGGCAGGCGAACACCGGGGAGCTGTTTTTT. Translated, it gives CASSYRRRGQANTGELFF.

At least ten counts were recorded for this clonotype. This chain connects TRBV7-8 to TRBJ2-4; no definite D call. The germline V and J ends were trimmed by 5 bases and 4 bases, with 12 bases remaining between them. The CDR3 extends over 14 amino acids. Germline V gene lookup returns CDR1 SGHVS and CDR2 FQNEAQ. Here the CDR3 DNA reads TGTGCCAGCAGCAGCGACCCGCCTAAAAACATTCAGTACTTC. This translates into CASSSDPPKNIQYF.

The chain carries TRBV4-1 and TRBJ2-7; D tentatively reads TRBD1 or TRBD2 (5 bases each). V was pared by 1 base and J by 3 bases, with 16 bases between. Germline V CDR1 and CDR2: MGHRA, YSYEKL. The CDR3 consists of 16 residues. CDR3 nucleotide sequence: TGCGCCAGCAGCCAAGTGGCAGGGACGGCGGACTACGAGCAGTACTTC. It is translated as CASSQVAGTADYEQYF.

This clonotype was picked up many times. The rearrangement links TRBV18 to TRBJ1-1; TRBD1 is a possible D gene (6 bases). Germline V lookup: CDR1 KGHSH, CDR2 LQKENI. Trimming removed 8 bases from V and 1 base from J, with 14 bases in between. The CDR3 length is 14 residues. The DNA of the CDR3 is TGTGCCAGCAGCCCCAGGGGACAGAACACTGAAGCTTTCTTT. Translation: CASSPRGQNTEAFF.

This clonotype was recorded a few times. The chain recombines TRBV11-2 with TRBJ2-7; TRBD2 is a possible D gene (6 bases). The CDR3 sequence is 14 residues long. With 3 bases removed from V and 3 bases from J, the gap between germline ends came to 12 bases. Germline CDR1 and CDR2: SGHAT and FQNNGV. CDR3 sequence (DNA): TGTGCCAGCAGCTTTCCGCGGGGCTACTACGAGCAGTACTTC. Translating it yields CASSFPRGYYEQYF.

The table lists this clonotype with many counts. This chain connects TRBV6-1 to TRBJ2-3, with 8 bases matching TRBD2. Germline trimming cut 8 bases from V and 2 bases from J; bases unmatched to any gene: 3. Germline V gives CDR1 MNHNS, CDR2 SASEGT. CDR3 size: 13 residues. The CDR3 sequence is CASGGGYTDTQYF. The CDR3 region has the DNA TGTGCCAGCGGCGGGGGGTACACAGATACGCAGTATTTT.

This clonotype was found a few times. The chain recombines TRBV7-9 with TRBJ1-1; 8 positions agree with TRBD1. CDR1 and CDR2 from the germline V gene are SEHNR and FQNEAQ (reference sequence). With 2 bases clipped from V and 1 base from J, the junction kept 6 bases outside the gene matches. The CDR3 totals 16 residues. Here the CDR3 DNA reads TGTGCCAGCAGCTTAAGGGCAGGGGGCGAGAACACTGAAGCTTTCTTT. It is translated as CASSLRAGGENTEAFF.

This CDR3 reads CATSRWGSTSGEQYF. The CDR3, as DNA: TGTGCCACCAGCAGATGGGGTTCGACTAGCGGGGAGCAGTACTTC. The V and J genes are TRBV15 and TRBJ2-7, with TRBD2 matching over 10 bases. Per germline, CDR1 LNHNV and CDR2 YYDKDF (reference sequence). V dropped 2 bases and J dropped 7; count of bases not matched to a gene: 8. This CDR3 is 15 amino acids long.

This clonotype was found many times. The chain has TRBV7-3 and TRBJ1-6; D possibly corresponds to TRBD1 (5 bases). The CDR3 has 16 amino acids. Trimming left V 1 base short and J 4 bases short, with 11 bases between. CDR1 is SGHTA, CDR2 FQGTGA, per germline. CDR3 nucleotide sequence: TGTGCCAGCAGCTTAAGGGGGAAACAGTATAATTCACCCCTCCACTTT. The encoded protein is CASSLRGKQYNSPLHF.

Ten or more counts support this clonotype. The V call is TRBV12-3 or TRBV12-4, the J call TRBJ2-5; 10 positions agree with TRBD1. V lost 6 bases to trimming and J lost 5 bases; unmatched junction nucleotides: 9. This CDR3 is built from 15 residues. This chain's CDR3 is CASRKGQGMGETQYF. The CDR3 DNA sequence: TGTGCCAGCAGGAAGGGACAGGGGATGGGGGAGACCCAGTACTTC.

J is TRBJ2-7 and V is TRBV12-5, with D unresolved. This CDR3 region has 15 residues. Germline CDR1 is LGHNT and CDR2 is FRNRAP. Trimming removed 0 bases at V and 6 bases at J, with 15 bases between. The CDR3 bases are TGTGCTAGTGGTTTGGTCCGGGTTGGGGTCCTCGAGCAGTACTTC. It specifies CASGLVRVGVLEQYF.

J is TRBJ2-2 and V is TRBV5-5; the D gene is possibly TRBD2 (6 bases). The CDR3 has 16 residues. Deletions cut 3 bases from V and 1 base from J, with 13 bases between. The germline CDR1 and CDR2 sequences are SGHKS and YYEKEE (reference sequence). The CDR3 loop reads CASSSGFGGNTGELFF. Here the CDR3 DNA reads TGTGCCAGCAGCTCTGGCTTCGGGGGGAACACCGGGGAGCTGTTTTTT.

This clonotype was seen a handful of times. The rearrangement uses TRBV29-1 and TRBJ2-3, with D possibly TRBD1 on 6 matching bases. V lost 0 bases and J lost 4, with 14 bases in between. Germline V gene lookup returns CDR1 SQVTM and CDR2 ANQGSEA. The CDR3 extends over 15 amino acids. The CDR3 loop reads CSVEDPQGLADTQYF. CDR3 sequence (DNA): TGCAGCGTTGAAGATCCTCAGGGGCTAGCAGATACGCAGTATTTT.

This chain connects TRBV6-8 to TRBJ1-1, with D perhaps matching TRBD1 (5 bases). There are 14 residues in the CDR3. Trimming pared 5 bases from V and 0 bases from J, leaving 10 bases between. Per germline, CDR1 MNHGY and CDR2 SAAAGT. CDR3 protein: CASSKGTVNTEAFF. Here the CDR3 DNA reads TGTGCCAGCAGTAAAGGGACGGTGAACACTGAAGCTTTCTTT.

This clonotype was found many times. The rearrangement links TRBV28 to TRBJ2-1, with 7 bases lining up with TRBD2. The V gene's germline CDR1 is MDHEN and CDR2 SYDVKM. The CDR3 length is 14 residues. V was clipped by 5 bases and J by 2 bases; unmatched bases: 3. Here the CDR3 reads CASSTGLTYNEQFF. CDR3 coding DNA: TGTGCCAGCAGTACGGGACTAACCTACAATGAGCAGTTCTTC.

The table lists this clonotype with many counts. This chain uses TRBV3-1 with TRBJ2-1, with 7 nucleotides matching TRBD1. Germline V gives CDR1 LGHDT, CDR2 YNNKEL (reference sequence). This CDR3 is 15 amino acids long. V was clipped by 3 bases and J by 6 bases; unmatched bases: 8. The CDR3, as DNA: TGTGCCAGCAGCCAGCCTGACAGGGTCCTCAATGAGCAGTTCTTC. This translates into CASSQPDRVLNEQFF.

V and J are TRBV25-1 and TRBJ1-1, with a possible D match to TRBD1 (5 bases). Germline CDR1 is MGHDK and CDR2 is SYGVNS. The V end lost 9 bases, the J end lost 7 bases, and 30 bases lay between the germline ends. The CDR3 loop spans 17 amino acids. The CDR3 DNA sequence: TGTGCCAGTTGGCACCGGTCGGGACGGACCCTATTTCGTGAAGCTTTCTTT. It yields the protein CASWHRSGRTLFREAFF.

This clonotype was observed a handful of times. The chain has TRBV19 and TRBJ1-1, with D possibly matching TRBD1 (5 bases). The V gene lost 3 bases and the J gene lost 4 bases, with 15 bases spanning the gap. The CDR3 totals 15 residues. Germline CDR1 LNHDA, CDR2 SQIVND (reference sequence). In nucleotides, the CDR3 is TGTGCCAGTAGTATTCAGGTGGGGGGTCCCACTGAAGCTTTCTTT. Its translation: CASSIQVGGPTEAFF.

V gene TRBV6-8 combines with J gene TRBJ1-1, with 12 bases aligning to TRBD1. Germline lookup yields CDR1 MNHGY and CDR2 SAAAGT. Trimming removed 6 bases from V and 5 bases from J; junction bases left unmatched: 7. The CDR3 has 15 amino acids. CDR3 amino acids: CASSAVGQGATEAFF. The CDR3 DNA follows: TGTGCCAGCAGCGCTGTGGGACAGGGGGCGACTGAAGCTTTCTTT.